The 18 T cell receptor beta chains reported below all come from one sample, sequenced in a study of beta chain features in type 1 diabetes. Findings and caveats of the study: Among all four CD4+ subsets, Type 1 diabetes patients had TCRB CDR3s that were moderately but significantly shorter.

Isolated RNA was reverse transcribed in full, so expressed TCRB transcripts were sequenced. Sequencing used immunoSEQ multiplex PCR; TCRdb keeps in-frame clones, though not all of them. This sample carries a few hundred thousand clones, around 10% of them seen once, and the ten largest clones take 0.45% to 0.65%. These receptors' antigens are unknown. Sequencing was done on a sample of central memory CD4+ T cells from blood. These receptors came from a young man with type 1 diabetes.

A word on this clone: The junction shows a germline mismatch at one end, possibly a read error. The chain uses TRBV6-4 and TRBJ2-3, with 8 bases matching TRBD2. The CDR3 is 17 residues long. The V gene's germline CDR1 is MRHNA and CDR2 SNTAGT. CDR3 nucleotides: TGTGCCATCAGTCGGAGTAGCGGGGCCTCTAGCACAGATACGCAGTATTTT. This sequence encodes CAISRSSGASSTDTQYF.

V gene TRBV23-1 combines with J gene TRBJ2-7; 7 positions agree with TRBD1. TRBV23-1 falls under the ORF class, with uncertain function. The CDR3 runs 15 residues. J lost 4 bases, V lost 8 bases, and 14 bases had no gene match. DNA for the CDR3: TGCGCCAGCCATTCCAAAGGCGGCAGGGGGTACGAGCAGTACTTC. It yields the protein CASHSKGGRGYEQYF.

The rearrangement uses TRBV6-6 and TRBJ2-2, with D uncertain. V lost 5 bases and J lost 13, with 20 bases in between. This CDR3 has 14 residues. CDR1 and CDR2 from the germline V gene are MNHNY and SVGAGI (reference sequence). CDR3 protein: CASSPTPSGSGLFF. The CDR3 nucleotides read TGTGCCAGCAGTCCGACCCCGTCCGGGTCAGGGCTGTTTTTT.

The genes are TRBV4-3 and TRBJ1-4; 7 bases match TRBD1. Germline-derived CDR1 and CDR2 are LGHNA and YSLEER. This CDR3 comprises 19 residues. The V gene end was trimmed by 0 bases and the J gene end by 4 bases; junction bases not matched to a gene: 14. The CDR3 sequence: CASSQDLMETGTNNEKLFF. The CDR3 region has the DNA TGCGCCAGCAGCCAAGATCTCATGGAGACAGGGACGAATAATGAAAAACTGTTTTTT.

The chain is built from TRBV7-3 and TRBJ2-6; D may be TRBD1 (5 bases). The V end lost 7 bases, the J end lost 2 bases, and 9 bases lay between the germline ends. The CDR3 contains 14 residues. CDR1 and CDR2 from the germline V gene are SGHTA and FQGTGA. CDR3 region: CASKGVAGANVLTF. In DNA form, the CDR3 reads TGTGCCAGCAAAGGGGTTGCTGGGGCCAACGTCCTGACTTTC.

V is TRBV29-1 and J is TRBJ2-3, with no clear D. The V gene lost 4 bases and the J gene lost 0 bases, with 5 bases spanning the gap. The CDR3 has 12 residues. Germline assignment: CDR1 SQVTM and CDR2 ANQGSEA. CDR3 loop: CSVGQSTDTQYF. DNA of the CDR3: TGCAGCGTTGGCCAGAGCACAGATACGCAGTATTTT.

The chain couples TRBV29-1 to TRBJ2-3; D ambiguous. The CDR3 runs 14 residues. Germline V gives CDR1 SQVTM, CDR2 ANQGSEA. V lost 1 base and J lost 2, with 10 bases in between. The CDR3 DNA follows: TGCAGCGTTGAAGGGGTTCGGGTCACAGATACGCAGTATTTT. This gives the protein CSVEGVRVTDTQYF.

This clone has a handful of counts. This chain joins TRBV7-6 and TRBJ2-3; D remains ambiguous. Germline CDR1 and CDR2: SGHVS and FNYEAQ. With 3 bases removed from V and 6 bases from J, the gap between germline ends came to 10 bases. This CDR3 is 13 amino acids long. Written as DNA, the CDR3 is TGTGCCAGCAGCTTGGAAGGGTGGGATACGCAGTATTTT. Protein: CASSLEGWDTQYF.

This clone has just a few counts. CDR3: CASFRSGQNTGELFF. The CDR3 DNA is TGTGCCAGCTTCAGGTCAGGGCAGAACACCGGGGAGCTGTTTTTT. V usage is TRBV6-1 and J usage is TRBJ2-2, with a possible D match to TRBD1 (5 bases). The germline CDR1 and CDR2 sequences are MNHNS and SASEGT. This CDR3 region has 15 residues. Trimming removed 8 bases at V and 1 base at J, with 14 bases between.

J is TRBJ2-7 and V is TRBV6-1; 11 positions match TRBD2. The length of the CDR3 is 15 residues. The trim removed 6 bases at V and 2 bases at J, leaving 6 bases unmatched. Germline V lookup: CDR1 MNHNS, CDR2 SASEGT. CDR3 protein: CASRDSGLAAYEQYF. CDR3 sequence (DNA): TGTGCCAGCAGAGACTCGGGACTAGCGGCCTACGAGCAGTACTTC.

This sequence joins TRBV5-4 and TRBJ2-1; TRBD2 agrees at 10 bases. The ends lost 4 bases at V and 3 bases at J; junction bases unmatched: 4. CDR1 SGHNT and CDR2 YYREEE come from the germline V gene (reference sequence). The CDR3 is 15 amino acids. DNA of the CDR3: TGTGCCAGCAGCCAAGGACTAGCGGACTACAATGAGCAGTTCTTC. It encodes CASSQGLADYNEQFF.

The V call is TRBV21-1, the J call TRBJ2-3; the D segment call TRBD2 is taken from the table without a DNA check. TRBV21-1 is marked as a pseudogene. There are 15 residues in the CDR3. DNA for the CDR3: TGTGCCAGCAGCAGGGGGGGTGTTGGGACAGATACGCAGTATTTT. Translated: CASSRGGVGTDTQYF.

CDR3 nucleotide sequence: TGTGCCAGCAGCTTACTGTTAGGAGCCTACGAGCAGTACTTC. The encoded protein is CASSLLLGAYEQYF. The V and J genes are TRBV7-9 and TRBJ2-7, with D unclear. CDR1 SEHNR and CDR2 FQNEAQ come from the germline V gene (reference sequence). CDR3 length: 14 residues. The V gene lost 2 bases and the J gene lost 2 bases, with 10 bases spanning the gap.

Note on this clone: One junction end does not reproduce the germline sequence, and a read error may be involved. CDR3 nucleotide sequence: TGTGCCACCAGCAGAGAGGGACTGGGGGATGACAAGATCTTC. It is translated as CATSREGLGDDKIF. The V and J genes are TRBV15 and TRBJ2-1; D might be TRBD2 (6 bases). The CDR3 sequence is 14 residues long. Germline lookup yields CDR1 LNHNV and CDR2 YYDKDF (reference sequence).

This clone has a handful of counts. Written as DNA, the CDR3 is TGTGCCAGCAGTTTGGAGTTCTTC. Its translation is CASSLEFF. The rearrangement uses TRBV6-6 and TRBJ2-1, with D unclear. V lost 4 bases, J lost 14 bases, and 3 bases lay in between. Germline lookup yields CDR1 MNHNY and CDR2 SVGAGI (reference sequence). This CDR3 has 8 amino acids.

In its sample, this clone was seen a few times. The V call is TRBV7-6, the J call TRBJ2-7; no clear D. V was cut by 1 base and J by 4 bases, with 8 bases left in between. The CDR3 is 13 residues long. CDR1 is SGHVS and CDR2 is FNYEAQ in the germline V gene. The CDR3 sequence: CASSLELRYEQYF. As DNA, the CDR3 is TGTGCCAGCAGCTTAGAGTTGAGGTACGAGCAGTACTTC.

The CDR3 DNA reads TGTGCCAGCAGTGCGACAGGGGGCGATGGCTACACCTTC. Translated: CASSATGGDGYTF. The rearrangement links TRBV6-5 to TRBJ1-2; 10 bases map to TRBD1. CDR3 length: 13 amino acids. Germline V gene data show CDR1 as MNHEY and CDR2 as SVGAGI. Trimming at V came to 5 bases and at J to 6 bases, leaving 3 bases not matched to a gene.

The chain employs TRBV5-1 and TRBJ2-2; the D is unclear. CDR1 is SGHRS, CDR2 YFSETQ, per germline. CDR3 size: 16 residues. The V and J ends lost 1 base and 0 bases respectively, with 10 bases between them. The CDR3 spells CASSLPDTTNTGELFF. The CDR3 DNA is TGCGCCAGCAGCTTGCCTGACACGACGAACACCGGGGAGCTGTTTTTT.